This T cell receptor beta chain was recorded in a study of cytomegalovirus exposure and HLA in healthy donors (dated by TCRdb to the late 2010s). The study in broad terms: An earlier analysis of roughly 610 of the donors reported 250 to 350 Gb of sequence data and 95 million to 140 million unique TCR beta sequences obtained from around 190 million T cells. Roughly 300 gigabases of sequencing data and roughly 80 million unique TCR sequences made up an early release that covered approximately 620 HLA-typed donors. Of the roughly 390 genotyped donors, less than 90% were placed in the genetic ancestry cluster associated with self-reported Caucasian donors. The aim of the study was to test whether cataloging public T cell receptors could identify signatures of past pathogen exposure. The study profiled the T cell repertoires of hundreds of subjects by immunosequencing and related them to cytomegalovirus serostatus. In addition to the first cohort of hundreds of subjects, a separate validation cohort of 100 to 150 different subjects was used. High-throughput TCR immunosequencing, statistical association of individual TCRs with disease status, and machine learning were combined to predict cytomegalovirus infection status. To study patterns of TCR occurrence, a later analysis re-analyzed previously published TCR beta repertoires from 666 donors and added high-resolution HLA genotyping. The later analysis used no new phenotypic data to find candidate immune exposures, relying instead on TCR beta sequences and their occurrence across donors. An earlier analysis of around 580 of the donors used high-throughput TCR beta sequencing to judge whether each TCR beta V gene segment behaved as functional or pseudogenic. Donor age, sex, ethnicity and CMV serostatus were compiled alongside the repertoire data. Genome-wide SNP genotypes for about 55% of the 666 donors were used in a later genetic analysis, which treated that subset as a discovery cohort. All discovery cohort repertoires had been generated using a single sequencing platform. Class I and class II HLA loci were covered by the typing at four-digit resolution. Typing coverage differed by locus: A, B, C, DRB1 and DQB1 were typed in roughly 620-640 donors, DQA1 in roughly 500, DPA1 in 600 to 610, and DPB1 in just under 490. A few DR-DQ haplotypes were handled as single units for association and clustering because linkage in the cohort was strong. Across approximately 400 genotyped donors of the cohort, an average of about 200,000 unique TCR beta nucleotide sequences per donor were sequenced, and roughly 18% of those sequences were non-productive. The full study reports these points: A later analysis reported that several top co-occurrence clusters appeared linked to parvovirus B19, influenza, CMV and Epstein-Barr virus. This cohort had only TCR beta chains sequenced, and the lack of alpha or paired-chain data limited which features could be detected. CMV serostatus was the only immune exposure information available for the cohort. An earlier analysis of around 600 of the donors showed that most TCR beta V segments appeared in productive rearrangements either about 87% or about 30% of the time, which broadly matched IMGT annotations. Most TCR sequences were seen in very few donors, while some public TCRs were found in many individuals. The presence/absence analyses assumed that sequencing depth was roughly uniform across donors, and that assumption may not be true. The study listed 170 or so TCR beta chains as associated with cytomegalovirus. Correlated functional status among segregating V segments might be attributable to linkage disequilibrium, but an unknown experimental factor could not be ruled out. A later analysis found that HLA-associated TCR beta chains were more clonally expanded and had lower generation probabilities than equally common non-associated chains. In a later analysis, the rate of TCR association differed among HLA loci, with DRB1 alleles having the most associated TCRs and HLA-C alleles having the fewest. A cluster of highly shared sequence variants was judged likely to represent a technical artifact of the sequencing pipeline. In a later genetic analysis, a missense DCLRE1C variant was associated with V-gene and J-gene trimming of TCR beta chains, and the association was replicated in an independent cohort. Because the 87-base-pair reads could not distinguish some IMGT-functional V segments, including TRBV6-2 and TRBV6-3, those segments were excluded. In a later analysis, most CMV-associated TCR beta chains were found to appear HLA-restricted, with HLA associations seemingly driven largely by CMV exposure. Specific HLA alleles were associated with 15,000 to 20,000 TCR beta sequences at a false discovery rate of 0.05 in a later analysis. According to the authors, the approach could potentially be generalized to other disease states and immunological phenotypes. The earlier analysis of almost 600 of the donors excluded some 15 rarely observed V segments, including chromosome 9 orphons, because counts were too low. Compared with the 666-donor mean, donors in an Asian-associated ancestry cluster had fewer N-insertions in productive TCRs, according to a later genetic analysis. A further reported finding was that TCR beta sequences accurately predicted the HLA-A and HLA-B alleles for most subjects in the first cohort. Assigning TCR associations to individual alleles was difficult when HLA alleles, especially DR and DQ, strongly co-occurred. Because some donors lacked HLA typing at each locus, the association tests relied only on the typed subset. In vitro tests confirmed that a few of the cytomegalovirus-associated TCR beta chains recognize cytomegalovirus antigens. The classifier was reported to diagnose cytomegalovirus status with high specificity and sensitivity in both the original and validation cohorts.

In total, 500 to 700 healthy bone marrow donors made up the cohort. At the time of sampling, all cohort members were nominally healthy, though unrecorded immune exposures were likely present. The donor was CMV seronegative and belonged to the group of 320 or so seronegative cohort members. A peripheral blood sample was provided by each donor, and peripheral blood mononuclear cells were used for TCR beta sequencing. The Qiagen DNeasy Blood Extraction Kit was used to extract genomic DNA from the blood cell samples. As concerns this clone: Its specific antigen is unknown. Per-base quality was not reported, and no clone a single base away is much larger than it.

The library was made by the immunoSEQ multiplex PCR assay. For the multiplex PCR, a mixture combining 60 forward primers for TCR Vbeta segments and 13 reverse primers for TCR Jbeta segments was used. Amplification of the CDR3 region of rearranged TCR beta genes was performed with a multiplex PCR assay on genomic DNA. The Illumina HiSeq System was used to sequence the amplified TCR beta libraries as 87-base-pair reads. The published analysis was carried out like this. Across the roughly 670 repertoires, a later analysis counted some 81 million unique TCR beta chains, around 11 million of which were shared by at least two donors. A nearest-neighbor algorithm error-corrected the raw reads and collapsed the reads into unique sequences, merging closely related sequences to remove PCR and sequencing errors. CDR3 sequences were aligned to IMGT reference sequences to assign V, D and J gene segments. For a sequence to be retained, a match of at least six nucleotides to both a V gene segment and a J gene segment was required. Rearrangements were called productive when the CDR3 lacked stop codons and stayed in frame with V and J; all others were non-productive. Following IMGT convention, CDR3 was defined as the stretch from the second conserved V-encoded cysteine to the conserved J-encoded phenylalanine. Sequences without an unambiguous match to a single V gene segment were excluded from the earlier analysis of a few hundred of the donors. An earlier analysis of several hundred of the donors called V segments functional above 56.7% productive rearrangements and segregating when the between-donor standard deviation exceeded 5%. A statistical classification framework was built for diagnosing cytomegalovirus status from the catalog of TCR beta chain sequences. V and J gene assignment, in a later analysis, came from comparing TCR nucleotide sequences with IMGT/GENE-DB human TR gene sequences. A later analysis assigned CDR3 sequences and most-parsimonious VDJ recombination scenarios with the TCRdist pipeline. In a later analysis, every TCR beta chain was defined by the combination of its CDR3 amino acid sequence and its V-gene family, and reads without a unique V-gene family were dropped. To address suspected cross-contamination and a sequencing artifact, a later analysis removed 550 to 750 highly shared, low-generation-probability nucleotide sequences. In a later analysis, a clonal expansion index was calculated for each public chain from normalized within-repertoire ranks of inferred template counts. In a later analysis, generation probabilities were computed using a VDJ recombination model fitted to out-of-frame rearrangements, and the results were checked against IGoR. A later analysis scored TCR-TCR, TCR-HLA and TCR-CMV co-occurrence with hypergeometric tests, applying a repertoire-size bias correction to TCR pairs. To estimate false discovery rates, a later analysis permuted the HLA or CMV assignments 20 times. In a later analysis, co-occurring TCRs were grouped using DBSCAN, with TCRdist sequence similarity added in when clustering inside HLA-allele-positive subsets. For co-occurrence clustering, repertoires with fewer than 30,000 or more than 120,000 public chains were excluded, along with 4 to 6 repertoires with anomalous nucleotide sharing. The clones in this table, taken by TCRdb from immuneACCESS, are in-frame only. Not every clone is retained; where verified, under half of the shortfall comes from an unresolved V gene, and the cause of the rest is unknown. For V, J and clone size, that table is used; D and trimming come from the DNA. This sample is represented by a few hundred thousand clones; roughly 91% of them were singletons. Of the sample, around 1% falls within the top ten clones.

CDR1 and CDR2 are read off the germline V gene (reference sequence) as SSHAT and FNYEAQ. The CDR3 sequence holds 15 residues, the cysteine and phenylalanine included. Left in the record is the CDR3 DNA by itself, 45 bases read in frame from the first base. Trimming removed 5 bases from V and 4 bases from J; the gene matches leave 7 bases unexplained. The rearrangement joined TRBV7-7 to TRBJ2-1; TRBD2 aligns with 8 central bases. The TCR sequence derives from a woman between 18 and 29 years old in good health and CMV-seronegative. The sample was PBMCs. The DNA sequence is TGTGCCAGCAGCCTCGGGCGGGGGGTATACAATGAGCAGTTCTTC. It translates as CASSLGRGVYNEQFF. The entire variable domain, with the stretches around the CDR3 drawn from the reference TRBV7-7 and TRBJ2-1 proteins, is GAGVSQSPRYKVTKRGQDVTLRCDPISSHATLYWYQQALGQGPEFLTYFNYEAQPDKSGLPSDRFSAERPEGSISTLTIQRTEQRDSAMYRCASSLGRGVYNEQFFGPGTRLTVL.